This is a list of T cell receptor beta chains from one sample in a study of regulatory T cells in long-lasting Graves disease. TCRdb re-derived calls from the multiplex PCR reads in MiXCR, one entry per CDR3 protein. The table shows some 370,000 distinct CDR3 sequences, with over 9.5% occurring only once. The same data also contributed to another study, on T cells in Graves' hyperthyroidism and ophthalmopathy.

The input for sequencing was peripheral blood mononuclear cells (PBMCs), taken at new diagnosis, from a patient treated with antithyroid drugs. Source of these receptors: a woman aged 18-35 years with Graves disease. Each CDR3 is given with its conserved first and last residue. Each record gives: D gene, clone size, V gene, J gene, CDR3 DNA, CDR3 protein. The D gene is left open where the match is weak. Only some rows state a clone size, as once, few, many or a class for expanded clones.

TRBD2	many	TRBV28	TRBJ2-1	TGTGCCAGCAGTTTGAAGCTAGCGGGATTTAATGAGCAGTTCTTC	CASSLKLAGFNEQFF
TRBD2	few	TRBV14	TRBJ2-2	TGTGCCAGCAGCCCAGGAGTAGCGGGGAAGACCGGGGAGCTGTTTTTT	CASSPGVAGKTGELFF
-	few	TRBV5-1	TRBJ2-4	TGCGCCAGCAGCCCCTTGGGTCTGGGGGTCCAAAACATTCAGTACTTC	CASSPLGLGVQNIQYF
-	-	TRBV11-2	TRBJ2-2	TGTGCCAGCAGCTTACGCAGACGGATGCACCGGGGAGCTGTTTTT	CASSLRRRMHRGAVF
TRBD2	-	TRBV6-5	TRBJ2-2	TGTGCCAGCAGTTACCATCGGCGGGAGGGCTACACCGGGGAGCTGTTTTTT	CASSYHRREGYTGELFF
TRBD1	-	TRBV29-1	TRBJ1-3	TGCAGCGTTGGACAGGGCTCTGGAAACACCATATATTTT	CSVGQGSGNTIYF
-	-	TRBV15	TRBJ1-5	TGTGCCACCAGCAGAGAGAGGGGAAGAGAGCCCCAGCATTTT	CATSRERGREPQHF
-	many	TRBV14	TRBJ2-1	TGTGCCAGCAGCCAAGCCGGCAGCGCCTCCAATGAGCAGTTCTTC	CASSQAGSASNEQFF
TRBD2	-	TRBV13	TRBJ2-5	TGTGCCAGCAGCTTCGAGCGGGGGGGCATCCGAGAGACCCAGTACTTC	CASSFERGGIRETQYF
-	few	TRBV4-3	TRBJ1-2	TGCGCCAGCAGCCAAGATCTTTTGGGTCGGAACTATGGCTACACCTTC	CASSQDLLGRNYGYTF
-	-	TRBV9	TRBJ1-2	TGTGCCAGCAGCGTAGAACAGAACTATGGCTACACCTTC	CASSVEQNYGYTF
TRBD1	many	TRBV20-1	TRBJ2-5	TGCAGTGCTAGACTATTAAGACAGGGCCCCCAGTACTTC	CSARLLRQGPQYF
-	few	TRBV20-1	TRBJ1-2	TGCAGTGCTAGCAACAGGTTGCATGGCTACACCTTC	CSASNRLHGYTF
-	many	TRBV15	TRBJ2-5	TGTGCCACCAGCAGAGGTAGAAACAGGGAAGGAGAGACCCAGTACTTC	CATSRGRNREGETQYF
TRBD2	-	TRBV27	TRBJ2-2	TGTGCCAGCAGTTCTCCCGGGACTAGAGGTCCCGGGGAGCTGTTTTTT	CASSSPGTRGPGELFF
-	many	TRBV7-2	TRBJ2-3	TGTGCCAGCAGTTTAACTGGGGGCACAGATACGCAGTATTTT	CASSLTGGTDTQYF
TRBD2	many	TRBV10-3	TRBJ2-1	TGTGCCATCAGTGAGGCAGCGGGGGGCTACAATGAGCAGTTCTTC	CAISEAAGGYNEQFF
-	few	TRBV6-2/TRBV6-3	TRBJ2-6	TGTGCCACGGGAGAGCCCTACGGTGGGGCCAACGTCCTGACTTTC	CATGEPYGGANVLTF
-	-	TRBV12-3/TRBV12-4	TRBJ2-4	TGTGCCAGCAGACGAGGGGAGGGGGCCGAGTACTTC	CASRRGEGAEYF
TRBD1	-	TRBV19	TRBJ1-5	TGTGCCAGTAGTATTGACAGGGGGAGCAATCAGCCCCAGCATTTT	CASSIDRGSNQPQHF
TRBD2	-	TRBV10-3	TRBJ2-1	TGTGCCATCAGTGAGGGGGCGGGGGGGCCCTACAATGAGCAGTTCTTC	CAISEGAGGPYNEQFF
-	many	TRBV6-1	TRBJ2-5	TGTGCCAGCAGATCCCGCCTTGGGACCCAGTACTTC	CASRSRLGTQYF
TRBD2	-	TRBV5-4	TRBJ2-1	TGTGCCAGCAGCCTCCTAGCGGGAGGGGACAATGAGCAGTTCTTC	CASSLLAGGDNEQFF
TRBD2	-	TRBV5-1	TRBJ2-5	TGCGCCAGCAGCTCGTATCAGCGGGGAGAAGAGACCCAGTACTTC	CASSSYQRGEETQYF
-	-	TRBV11-2	TRBJ2-7	TGTGCCAGCGGCAAAGTTGTAGCGAGGCAACCCTCCTACGAGCAGTACTTC	CASGKVVARQPSYEQYF
TRBD2	many	TRBV28	TRBJ2-3	TGTGCCAGCAGTACCTTCAAGCAAGCGGGACGAAATACGCAGTATTTT	CASSTFKQAGRNTQYF
TRBD1	many	TRBV7-9	TRBJ1-2	TGTGCCAGCAGCGACCCGAGGACAGGGACCTATGGCTACACCTTC	CASSDPRTGTYGYTF
-	-	TRBV9	TRBJ2-2	TGTGCCAGCAGCGTAGCCCCTGTAGTGTCCGGGGAGCTGTTTTTT	CASSVAPVVSGELFF
TRBD2	many	TRBV5-1	TRBJ2-2	TGCGCCAGCAGTTTGGCTGAGCGGGGGGAAGCCGGGGAGCTGTTTTTT	CASSLAERGEAGELFF
-	many	TRBV12-3/TRBV12-4	TRBJ1-5	TGTGCCAGCAGTCACGGGTGGTCGTATAGCAATCAGCCCCAGCATTTT	CASSHGWSYSNQPQHF
TRBD2	many	TRBV14	TRBJ2-3	TGTGCCAGCAGCCAACTACTAGCGGGAAAGGCAGATACGCAGTATTTT	CASSQLLAGKADTQYF
TRBD1	-	TRBV5-4	TRBJ1-2	TGTGCCAGCAGCCCGGTCAGGGGGGACTATGGCTACACCTTC	CASSPVRGDYGYTF
-	-	TRBV19	TRBJ2-7	TGTGCCAGTAGTATAGGTGGACAGCACCCCTACGAGCAGTACTTC	CASSIGGQHPYEQYF
TRBD1	few	TRBV3-1	TRBJ1-1	TGTGCCAGCAGCCTTCGACAGGGAAGAAGGGGAATGAACACTGAAGCTTTCTTT	CASSLRQGRRGMNTEAFF
TRBD2	many	TRBV20-1	TRBJ2-4	TGCAGTGCTAGTCCCGGGGGGGGCATTCAGTACTTC	CSASPGGGIQYF
-	few	TRBV5-6	TRBJ1-1	TGTGCCAGCAGCCCTAAAACCCGTGACACCTTCAAGAGGAGGACTGAAGCTTTCTTT	CASSPKTRDTFKRRTEAFF
-	many	TRBV28	TRBJ1-1	TGTGCCAGCATGAGAGGTTGGGTTGAAGCTTTCTTT	CASMRGWVEAFF
-	-	TRBV20-1	TRBJ2-5	TGCAGTGCTAGGGGGCTAGCGAAAAGCCAGAAAGAGACCCAGTACTTC	CSARGLAKSQKETQYF
-	many	TRBV10-3	TRBJ2-3	TGTGCCATCAGTGAGGAGGCTGCCGGGGCCGCAGATACGCAGTATTTT	CAISEEAAGAADTQYF
-	few	TRBV20-1	TRBJ1-1	TGCAGTGCTCCGGGGTTCAAGGAATATGAAGCTTTCTTT	CSAPGFKEYEAFF
TRBD2	-	TRBV29-1	TRBJ2-7	TGCAGCGCCCGGGGCGGGAGTAGCTCCTACGAGCAGTACTTC	CSARGGSSSYEQYF
-	-	TRBV12-3/TRBV12-4	TRBJ1-2	TGTGCCAGCACCAATTCGGGACTTAACGGGGGGGGATATGGCTACACCTTC	CASTNSGLNGGGYGYTF
-	few	TRBV18	TRBJ2-2	TGTGCCAGCTCACTGGGAGAGGAACGGGAGCTGTTTTTT	CASSLGEERELFF